Below, 20 T cell receptor beta chains from the same sample are listed, as sequenced in a study of neoadjuvant anti-PD-1 for oral cavity cancer. Here immunoSEQ multiplex PCR was the method, and the copy in TCRdb shows in-frame clones only, minus some. Here the sample spans 30,000 or so clones, roughly 80% being singletons. The sample's time point: after neoadjuvant nivolumab, at surgical resection. This specimen was PBMCs, taken after nivolumab (anti-PD-1) treatment. These receptors came from a person aged 35 to 85 with oral cavity squamous cell carcinoma.

The CDR3 protein is CASSGTGIGELFF. The CDR3 DNA reads as TGTGCCAGCAGTGGTACAGGGATCGGGGAGCTGTTTTTT. The chain combines TRBV6-1 with TRBJ2-2, with a possible D match to TRBD1 (6 bases). Trimming removed 4 bases from V and 7 bases from J, with 10 bases in between. This CDR3 has 13 amino acids. Germline V gene data show CDR1 as MNHNS and CDR2 as SASEGT.

CDR3 in DNA: TGTGCCAGCAGTTACTCGTCTGCAAATACGCAGTATTTT. Its translation: CASSYSSANTQYF. The chain joins TRBV6-5 to TRBJ2-3, with D hard to call. The length of the CDR3 is 13 residues. V was pared by 0 bases and J by 7 bases, with 8 bases between. Germline lookup yields CDR1 MNHEY and CDR2 SVGAGI.

The V and J genes are TRBV2 and TRBJ2-3; D not certain. V was cut by 0 bases and J by 4 bases, with 2 bases left in between. Looked up from germline, CDR1 is SNHLY and CDR2 is FYNNEI. CDR3 size: 12 residues. The CDR3 sequence: CASSEASDTQYF. As DNA, the CDR3 is TGTGCCAGCAGTGAAGCCTCAGATACGCAGTATTTT. Full variable domain (outside the CDR3, taken from reference TRBV2 and TRBJ2-3): EPEVTQTPSHQVTQMGQEVILRCVPISNHLYFYWYRQILGQKVEFLVSFYNNEISEKSEIFDDQFSVERPDGSNFTLKIRSTKLEDSAMYFCASSEASDTQYFGPGTRLTVL.

This rearrangement joins TRBV5-8 to TRBJ1-2, with D hard to call. CDR1 and CDR2 from the germline V gene are SGHTS and YDEGEE. The V end lost 0 bases, the J end lost 0 bases, and 9 bases lay between the germline ends. The CDR3 has 15 amino acids. CDR3 sequence reads: CASSLGQGANYGYTF. The CDR3 nucleotides are TGTGCCAGCAGCTTGGGGCAAGGAGCTAACTATGGCTACACCTTC.

This chain links TRBV4-3 with TRBJ1-4; D gene uncertain. The V and J ends lost 4 bases and 6 bases respectively, with 15 bases between them. The length of the CDR3 is 15 residues. Looked up from germline, CDR1 is LGHNA and CDR2 is YSLEER. The CDR3: CASSPEWGVDEKLFF. CDR3 coding DNA: TGCGCCAGCAGCCCAGAGTGGGGAGTGGATGAAAAACTGTTTTTT.

The chain carries TRBV11-2 and TRBJ1-4; TRBD1 aligns across 7 bases. Per germline, CDR1 SGHAT and CDR2 FQNNGV. V dropped 5 bases and J dropped 6; count of bases not matched to a gene: 9. The CDR3 extends over 15 amino acids. The CDR3 reads CASSHRGGADEKLFF. The CDR3 DNA sequence: TGTGCCAGCAGCCACAGGGGCGGGGCGGATGAAAAACTGTTTTTT.

This clone was seen just once. This chain joins TRBV5-4 and TRBJ2-5, with D perhaps TRBD2 (6 bases). Germline V gene data show CDR1 as SGHNT and CDR2 as YYREEE (reference sequence). V gave up 0 bases and J gave up 2 bases, with 8 bases separating them. The CDR3 has 14 amino acids. The CDR3 here is CASSLAGVQETQYF. The CDR3 DNA follows: TGTGCCAGCAGCTTGGCGGGAGTACAAGAGACCCAGTACTTC.

This clone was recorded a few times. The chain is built from TRBV13 and TRBJ2-7, with 11 bases matching TRBD2. This CDR3 is 18 amino acids long. Germline loops: CDR1 PRHDT, CDR2 FYEKMQ (reference sequence). J gave up 0 bases and V 2 bases, and 9 bases lay outside the gene matches. This CDR3 reads CASSLTPGLAVSSYEQYF. In DNA, the CDR3 is TGTGCCAGCAGCTTAACCCCGGGACTAGCGGTGAGCTCCTACGAGCAGTACTTC.

A single count supports this clone. The rearrangement joins TRBV5-1 to TRBJ2-3, with a tentative D call TRBD1 (5 bases). Trimming stripped 2 bases from V and 4 bases from J, with 17 bases between. CDR3 length: 16 amino acids. Germline V gives CDR1 SGHRS, CDR2 YFSETQ. The CDR3 sequence: CASSFLFGADPDTQYF. For the CDR3, the DNA is TGCGCCAGCAGCTTCCTCTTTGGGGCCGACCCAGATACGCAGTATTTT.

This clone was detected only a few times. This chain uses TRBV15 with TRBJ1-6, with D possibly matching TRBD1 (5 bases). The CDR3 sequence is 19 residues long. V was clipped by 1 base and J by 0 bases, with 16 bases between them. CDR1 and CDR2 (germline): LNHNV, YYDKDF (reference sequence). The CDR3 region has the DNA TGTGCCACCAGCAGAGGTACAGGAGCATTCCACTCCTATAATTCACCCCTCCACTTT. Protein sequence: CATSRGTGAFHSYNSPLHF.

This rearrangement joins TRBV6-5 to TRBJ2-5; D might be TRBD1 (6 bases). The V end lost 6 bases, the J end lost 1 base, and 12 bases lay between the germline ends. The CDR3 is 14 residues long. CDR1 and CDR2 from the germline V gene are MNHEY and SVGAGI. The CDR3 sequence: CASRPQGPQETQYF. DNA of the CDR3: TGTGCCAGCAGACCACAGGGTCCCCAAGAGACCCAGTACTTC.

The rearrangement links TRBV21-1 to TRBJ2-7; the table's D gene call, TRBD1, was not cross checked with the DNA. TRBV21-1 is shown as a pseudogene. The CDR3 is made up of 16 amino acids. The CDR3 nucleotides read TGTGCCAGCAGCGACCGACAGGATTCGTTTTCCTACGAGCAGTACTTC. Protein: CASSDRQDSFSYEQYF.

This sequence joins TRBV11-3 and TRBJ2-1, with 9 bases fitting TRBD1. Germline CDR1 SGHNT, CDR2 YENEEA. The junction had 8 bases not matched to a gene; V was cut back by 4 bases and J by 7 bases. CDR3 length equals 15 residues. This CDR3 is CASSSRQGVGNEQFF. The CDR3 DNA sequence: TGTGCCAGCAGCTCGCGACAGGGGGTAGGGAATGAGCAGTTCTTC.

The V call is TRBV29-1, the J call TRBJ2-7; 9 nucleotides line up with TRBD1. V shed 0 bases and J 2 bases; nucleotides not matched to a gene: 17. Germline V CDR1 and CDR2: SQVTM, ANQGSEA. The length of the CDR3 is 19 residues. Written as DNA, the CDR3 is TGCAGCGTTGAAGATAGGGACTTAAGGGGACAGGGTAGCCCCTACGAGCAGTACTTC. Its translation is CSVEDRDLRGQGSPYEQYF.

The rearrangement links TRBV6-1 to TRBJ2-4; 9 bases fit TRBD1. V dropped 2 bases and J dropped 1; count of bases not matched to a gene: 6. Germline loops: CDR1 MNHNS, CDR2 SASEGT. The CDR3 runs 17 residues. This chain's CDR3 is CASSEPGQGFAKNIQYF. The CDR3 nucleotides are TGTGCCAGCAGTGAACCCGGACAGGGGTTTGCCAAAAACATTCAGTACTTC.

The table lists this clone with a few counts. V gene TRBV2 combines with J gene TRBJ1-6; the D gene is possibly TRBD1 (6 bases). CDR1 is SNHLY, CDR2 FYNNEI, per germline. V was cut by 6 bases and J by 7 bases, with 7 bases left in between. The CDR3 sequence is 12 residues long. The CDR3 here is CASRQGNSPLHF. The CDR3 DNA sequence: TGTGCCAGCAGACAGGGAAATTCACCCCTCCACTTT.

The count of this clone is one. V and J are TRBV28 and TRBJ1-2; D gene uncertain. Trimming pared 2 bases from V and 5 bases from J, leaving 12 bases between. CDR1 and CDR2 (germline): MDHEN, SYDVKM. The CDR3 is made up of 14 amino acids. The DNA of the CDR3 is TGTGCCAGCAGTTTAGGAGGGAATGCTTATGGCTACACCTTC. Encoded protein: CASSLGGNAYGYTF.

The rearrangement uses TRBV7-9 and TRBJ2-5, with a weak D call TRBD1 (6 bases). From germline, CDR1 is SEHNR and CDR2 FQNEAQ (reference sequence). The CDR3 sequence is 15 residues long. V was shortened by 5 bases and J by 0 bases, with 13 bases between the two germline ends. CDR3 sequence (DNA): TGTGCCAGCAGCCATCGACAGGCATACCAAGAGACCCAGTACTTC. It encodes CASSHRQAYQETQYF.

The chain couples TRBV28 to TRBJ2-7, with D tentatively TRBD1 (6 bases). CDR3 length equals 12 residues. In germline, CDR1 is MDHEN, CDR2 SYDVKM. Trimming stripped 5 bases from V and 2 bases from J, with 7 bases between. CDR3 protein: CASSRTAYEQYF. Written as DNA, the CDR3 is TGTGCCAGCAGTCGGACAGCCTACGAGCAGTACTTC.

This rearrangement joins TRBV28 to TRBJ1-5; TRBD1 aligns across 9 bases. Germline V gene sequence: CDR1 MDHEN, CDR2 SYDVKM. V was clipped by 5 bases and J by 1 base; unmatched bases: 9. CDR3 length: 17 amino acids. The CDR3 region has the DNA TGTGCCAGCAGTGGGGCAACAGGGGGCTCGAGCAATCAGCCCCAGCATTTT. Protein sequence: CASSGATGGSSNQPQHF.